This TCR beta chain emerged from a study of technical replicates of blood from a few donors. TCRdb keeps only in-frame clones here, not all; method: immunoSEQ multiplex PCR. Of approximately 74,000 clones in the sample, 95% to 98% were seen once. The germline CDR1 and CDR2 sequences are MNHNS and SASEGT. V lost 4 bases and J lost 5, with 24 bases in between. The CDR3 covers 18 residues. The chain links TRBV6-1 to TRBJ1-5, with D tentatively TRBD1 (5 bases). Sequencing input: T cells isolated from PBMCs. The sequence was collected from a human donor in good health. DNA of the CDR3: TGTGCCAGCAGTGGAAGGGAAGGTATGTCAGGAGGGGATCAGCCCCAGCATTTT. Translation gives CASSGREGMSGGDQPQHF.